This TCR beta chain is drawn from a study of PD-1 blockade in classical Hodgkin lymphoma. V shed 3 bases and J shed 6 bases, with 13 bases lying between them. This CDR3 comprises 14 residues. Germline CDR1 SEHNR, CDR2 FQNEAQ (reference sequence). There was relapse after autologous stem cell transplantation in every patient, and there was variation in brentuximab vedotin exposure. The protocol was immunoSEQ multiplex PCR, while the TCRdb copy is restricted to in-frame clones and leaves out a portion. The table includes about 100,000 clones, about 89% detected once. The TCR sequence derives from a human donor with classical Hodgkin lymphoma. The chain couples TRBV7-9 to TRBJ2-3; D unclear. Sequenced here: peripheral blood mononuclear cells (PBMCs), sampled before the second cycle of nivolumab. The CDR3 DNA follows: TGTGCCAGCAGCTTGGATCGAAAGGCGGATACGCAGTATTTT. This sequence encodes CASSLDRKADTQYF.